This T cell receptor (beta chain) was documented in a study of control samples from healthy donors and cancer patients. Germline CDR1 and CDR2: SGHDN and FVKESK. Trimming took off 4 bases at V and 7 bases at J, with 17 bases between the two ends. This CDR3 is 15 amino acids long. Sequencing was performed with immunoSEQ multiplex PCR; in TCRdb, only in-frame clones are kept and a portion is missing. The sample comprises 150,000 to 200,000 clones, 80% to 95% of which are singletons, and more than 1.2% rests with the top ten. What was sequenced was blood. The chain has TRBV14 and TRBJ2-1; D may be TRBD1 (5 bases). The source of this sequence is a man younger than 30 in good health. The CDR3: CASSLISNRFNEQFF. The CDR3 DNA reads TGTGCCAGCAGCCTAATTTCAAACAGGTTTAATGAGCAGTTCTTC.